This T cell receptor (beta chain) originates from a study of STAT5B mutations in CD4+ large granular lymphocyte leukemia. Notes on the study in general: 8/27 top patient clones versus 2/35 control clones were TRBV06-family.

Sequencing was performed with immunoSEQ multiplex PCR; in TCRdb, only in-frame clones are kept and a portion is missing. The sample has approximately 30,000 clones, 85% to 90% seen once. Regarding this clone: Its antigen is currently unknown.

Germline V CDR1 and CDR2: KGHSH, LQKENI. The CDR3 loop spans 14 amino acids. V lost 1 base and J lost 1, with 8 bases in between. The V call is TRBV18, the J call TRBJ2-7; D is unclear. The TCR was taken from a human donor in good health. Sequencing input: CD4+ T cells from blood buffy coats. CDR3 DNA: TGTGCCAGCTCACCACTGGGTTCGTCCTACGAGCAGTACTTC. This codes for CASSPLGSSYEQYF.